This T cell receptor beta chain was found in a study of identical twins. CDR1 and CDR2 from the germline V gene are SGHRS and YFSETQ. The CDR3 runs 14 residues. The germline V and J ends were trimmed by 1 base and 6 bases, with 12 bases remaining between them. A single record per CDR3 protein comes from TCRdb applying MiXCR to the 5' RACE reads. Here the sample spans 550,000 to 700,000 distinct CDR3 sequences, 21% being singletons. In addition, the sample was reused for a study of T cells expressing NK-cell markers. That report adds: Dominant NKG2C+ clonotype frequencies of about 1.0-7.0% of CD8+ T cells were measured in over 5 donors.

The chain combines TRBV5-1 with TRBJ2-3; D is possibly TRBD2 (6 bases). This sequence originates from a woman under 30 in good health. The specimen sequenced was PBMCs. The CDR3 sequence is CASSLTSREDTQYF. In DNA, the CDR3 is TGCGCCAGCAGCTTGACTAGCCGCGAGGATACGCAGTATTTT.